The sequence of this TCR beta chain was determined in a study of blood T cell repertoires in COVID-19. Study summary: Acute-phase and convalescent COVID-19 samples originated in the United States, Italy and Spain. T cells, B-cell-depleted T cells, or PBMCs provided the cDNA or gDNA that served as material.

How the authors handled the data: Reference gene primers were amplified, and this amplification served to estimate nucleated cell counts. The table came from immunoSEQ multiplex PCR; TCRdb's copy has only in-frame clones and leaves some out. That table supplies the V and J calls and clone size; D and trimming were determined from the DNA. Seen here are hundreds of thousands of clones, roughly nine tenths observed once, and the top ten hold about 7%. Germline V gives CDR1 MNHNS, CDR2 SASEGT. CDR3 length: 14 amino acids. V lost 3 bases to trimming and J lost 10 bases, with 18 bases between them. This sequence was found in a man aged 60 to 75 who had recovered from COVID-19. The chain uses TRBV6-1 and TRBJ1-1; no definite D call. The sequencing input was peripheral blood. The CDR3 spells CASSEGGNRLVAFF. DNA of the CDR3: TGTGCCAGCAGTGAGGGCGGGAACAGATTAGTAGCTTTCTTT.